This T cell receptor (beta chain) was obtained from a study of T-cell memory formation after mild COVID-19. Findings and caveats of the study: Proof of SARS-CoV-2 specificity was absent for the second-wave clones that crested on day 37.

The germline CDR1 and CDR2 sequences are DFQATT and SNEGSKA (reference sequence). J lost 4 bases, V lost 2 bases, and 4 bases had no gene match. This CDR3 has 14 amino acids. There are a few counts of this clonotype. Antigen specificity is unknown. MiXCR, applied by TCRdb to the 5' RACE reads, yields one record per CDR3 protein. Among over 55,000 distinct CDR3 sequences, over 7.5% were seen once, and the ten largest hold approximately 1.2%. The sequence was collected from a man between 18 and 35 years old who had mild COVID-19 (a few samples of this study predate the infection). Cell type and time point are not known. This chain links TRBV20-1 with TRBJ2-7; 11 positions match TRBD2. Sequencing input: PBMCs or a T cell subset sorted from them (not recorded which). CDR3 protein: CSARSGLAEYEQYF. The CDR3 nucleotides read TGCAGTGCTAGATCGGGACTAGCGGAGTACGAGCAGTACTTC.